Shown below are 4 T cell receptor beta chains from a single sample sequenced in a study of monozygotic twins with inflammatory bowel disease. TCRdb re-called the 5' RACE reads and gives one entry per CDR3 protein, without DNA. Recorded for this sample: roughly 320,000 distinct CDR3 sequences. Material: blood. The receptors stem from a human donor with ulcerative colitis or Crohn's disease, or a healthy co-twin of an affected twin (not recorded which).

The CDR3 loop reads CASSKQDLQGYGYTF. This sequence joins TRBV21-1 and TRBJ1-2. TRBV21-1 has pseudogene status. This CDR3 comprises 15 residues.

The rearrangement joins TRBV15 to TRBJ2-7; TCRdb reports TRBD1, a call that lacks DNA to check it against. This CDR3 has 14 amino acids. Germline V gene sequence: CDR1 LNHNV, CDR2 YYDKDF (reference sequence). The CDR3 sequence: CATSRDTGNYEQYF.

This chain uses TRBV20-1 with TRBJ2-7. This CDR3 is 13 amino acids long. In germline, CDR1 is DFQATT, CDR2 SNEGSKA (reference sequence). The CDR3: CSARSGISYEQYF.

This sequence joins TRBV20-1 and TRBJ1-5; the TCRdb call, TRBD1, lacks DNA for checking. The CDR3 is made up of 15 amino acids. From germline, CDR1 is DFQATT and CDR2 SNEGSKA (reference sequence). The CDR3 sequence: CSAKLDRGRNQPQHF.